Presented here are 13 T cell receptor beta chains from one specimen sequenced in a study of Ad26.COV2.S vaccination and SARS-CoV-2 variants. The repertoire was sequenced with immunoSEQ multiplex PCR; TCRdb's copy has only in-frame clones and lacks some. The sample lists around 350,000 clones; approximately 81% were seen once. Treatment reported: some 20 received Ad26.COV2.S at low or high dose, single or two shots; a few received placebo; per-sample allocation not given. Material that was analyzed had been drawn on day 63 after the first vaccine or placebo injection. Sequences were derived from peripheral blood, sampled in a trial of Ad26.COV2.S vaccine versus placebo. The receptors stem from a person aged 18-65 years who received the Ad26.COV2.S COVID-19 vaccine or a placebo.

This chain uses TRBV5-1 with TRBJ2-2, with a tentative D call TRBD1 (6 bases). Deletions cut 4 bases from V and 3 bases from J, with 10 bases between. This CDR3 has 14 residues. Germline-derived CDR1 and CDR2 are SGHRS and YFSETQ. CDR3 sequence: CASSRDTDTGELFF. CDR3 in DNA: TGCGCCAGCAGCCGGGACACAGACACCGGGGAGCTGTTTTTT.

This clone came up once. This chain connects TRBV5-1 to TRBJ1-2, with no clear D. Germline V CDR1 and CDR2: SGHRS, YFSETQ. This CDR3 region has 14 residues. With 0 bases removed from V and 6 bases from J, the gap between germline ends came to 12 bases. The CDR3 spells CASSLAGQRHGYTF. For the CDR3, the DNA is TGCGCCAGCAGCTTGGCTGGGCAGCGGCATGGCTACACCTTC.

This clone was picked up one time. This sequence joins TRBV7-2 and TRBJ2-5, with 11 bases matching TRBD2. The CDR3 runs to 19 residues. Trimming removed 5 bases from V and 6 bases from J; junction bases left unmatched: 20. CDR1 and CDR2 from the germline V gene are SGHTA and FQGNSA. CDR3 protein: CASSERELAGGEGRKTQYF. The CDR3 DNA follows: TGTGCCAGCAGCGAAAGGGAGCTAGCGGGAGGTGAGGGTCGGAAGACCCAGTACTTC.

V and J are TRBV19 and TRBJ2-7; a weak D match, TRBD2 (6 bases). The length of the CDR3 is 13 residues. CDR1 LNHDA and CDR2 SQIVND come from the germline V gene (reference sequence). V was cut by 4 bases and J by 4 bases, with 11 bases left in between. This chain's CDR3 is CASSTGSQYEQYF. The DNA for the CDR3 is TGTGCCAGTAGTACCGGGAGTCAGTACGAGCAGTACTTC.

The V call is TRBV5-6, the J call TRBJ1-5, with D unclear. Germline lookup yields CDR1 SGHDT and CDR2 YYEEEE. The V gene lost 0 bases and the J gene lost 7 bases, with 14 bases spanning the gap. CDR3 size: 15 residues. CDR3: CASSLAGPPRQPQHF. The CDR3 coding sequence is TGTGCCAGCAGCTTGGCGGGCCCGCCCCGGCAGCCCCAGCATTTT.

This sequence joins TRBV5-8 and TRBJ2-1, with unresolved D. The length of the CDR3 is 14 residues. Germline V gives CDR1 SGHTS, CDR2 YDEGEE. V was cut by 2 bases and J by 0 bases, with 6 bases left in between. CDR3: CASSLPSSYNEQFF. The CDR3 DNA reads TGTGCCAGCAGCTTACCAAGCTCCTACAATGAGCAGTTCTTC.

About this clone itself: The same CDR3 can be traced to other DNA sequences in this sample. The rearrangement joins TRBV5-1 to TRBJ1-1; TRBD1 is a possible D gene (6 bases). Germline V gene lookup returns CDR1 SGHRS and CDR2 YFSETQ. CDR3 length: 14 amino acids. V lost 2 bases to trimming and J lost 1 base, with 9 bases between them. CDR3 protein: CASSLAGENTEAFF. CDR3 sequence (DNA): TGCGCCAGCAGCTTAGCAGGGGAGAACACTGAAGCTTTCTTT.

This CDR3 reads CASSERFHYEQYF. CDR3 nucleotide sequence: TGTGCCAGCAGTGAGAGGTTTCACTACGAGCAGTACTTC. The V gene is TRBV25-1, the J gene TRBJ2-7; unclear D gene. The germline V gene has CDR1 MGHDK and CDR2 SYGVNS. The CDR3 has 13 residues. Trimming shortened V by 3 bases and J by 3 bases, and 9 bases separated the two germline ends.

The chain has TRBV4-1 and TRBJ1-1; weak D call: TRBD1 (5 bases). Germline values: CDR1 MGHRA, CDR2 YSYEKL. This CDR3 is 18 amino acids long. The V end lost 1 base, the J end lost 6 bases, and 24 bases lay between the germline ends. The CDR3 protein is CASSQGLIRAGNRAEAFF. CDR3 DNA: TGCGCCAGCAGCCAAGGACTAATTAGGGCAGGGAATAGGGCTGAAGCTTTCTTT.

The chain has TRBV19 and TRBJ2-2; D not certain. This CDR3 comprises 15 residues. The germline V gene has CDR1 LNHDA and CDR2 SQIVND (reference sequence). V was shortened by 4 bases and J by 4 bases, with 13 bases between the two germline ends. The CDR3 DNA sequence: TGTGCCAGTAGTAGCCATGCTACGGGCACCGGGGAGCTGTTTTTT. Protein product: CASSSHATGTGELFF.

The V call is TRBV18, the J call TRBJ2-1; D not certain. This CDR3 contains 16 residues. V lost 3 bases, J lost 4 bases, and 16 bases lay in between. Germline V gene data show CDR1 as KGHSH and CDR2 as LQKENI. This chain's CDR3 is CASSPRPPASYNEQFF. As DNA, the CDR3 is TGTGCCAGCTCACCCCGCCCCCCCGCATCATACAATGAGCAGTTCTTC.

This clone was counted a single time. CDR3 in DNA: TGTGCCAGCAGCTTAGGGGCGGCAAGCGGGAGCTTCCCAGATACGCAGTATTTT. Its protein product is CASSLGAASGSFPDTQYF. This chain joins TRBV7-2 and TRBJ2-3; 8 nucleotides match TRBD2. The CDR3 sequence is 18 residues long. Per the germline V gene, CDR1 is SGHTA and CDR2 is FQGNSA. Trimming took 1 base from V and 4 from J; bases not matched to a gene: 13.

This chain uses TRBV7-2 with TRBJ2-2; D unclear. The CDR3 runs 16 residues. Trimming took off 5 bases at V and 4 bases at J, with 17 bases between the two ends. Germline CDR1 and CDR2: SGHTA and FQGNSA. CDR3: CASSPTRNLLTGELFF. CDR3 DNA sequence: TGTGCCAGCAGCCCAACCAGAAACCTCCTCACCGGGGAGCTGTTTTTT.